These 10 T cell receptor beta chains share one sample of origin, sequenced in a study of early T cells in non-severe SARS-CoV-2 infection. In TCRdb, the 5' RACE reads were re-called with MiXCR into one record per CDR3 protein. The top ten hold about 3.9% of the sample, which has approximately 69,000 distinct CDR3 sequences, 9.5% to 15% seen once. Sequenced: whole blood. The source of these receptors is an adult who was a healthcare worker with PCR-confirmed SARS-CoV-2 infection or an uninfected control (not recorded which).

The rearrangement links TRBV29-1 to TRBJ2-7; weak D call: TRBD2 (6 bases). The CDR3 consists of 13 residues. The V end was cut by 2 bases, the J end by 5 bases, with 13 bases between. The V gene's germline CDR1 is SQVTM and CDR2 ANQGSEA. The CDR3 DNA sequence: TGCAGCGTTGAAACGGGAGAACCCAACGAGCAGTACTTC. This translates into CSVETGEPNEQYF.

The rearrangement uses TRBV9 and TRBJ2-7; D uncertain. The germline CDR1 and CDR2 sequences are SGDLS and YYNGEE. The CDR3 is 13 amino acids. Trimming stripped 2 bases from V and 2 bases from J, with 8 bases between. DNA for the CDR3: TGTGCCAGCAGCGTCGCGAGTGCCTACGAGCAGTACTTC. Its translation is CASSVASAYEQYF.

This clonotype was observed at least ten times. The chain couples TRBV28 to TRBJ2-1, with 8 bases lining up with TRBD1. V was clipped by 5 bases and J by 8 bases; unmatched bases: 8. Germline V gene data show CDR1 as MDHEN and CDR2 as SYDVKM. The CDR3 loop spans 14 amino acids. The CDR3 DNA reads TGTGCCAGCAGTACACCGGGACAGGCTGATGAGCAGTTCTTC. Residues: CASSTPGQADEQFF.

Only a few counts were recorded for this clonotype. The chain links TRBV7-3 to TRBJ2-3; tentatively, D is TRBD2 (6 bases). The germline gives CDR1 SGHTA, CDR2 FQGTGA. The CDR3 has 14 amino acids. Trimming removed 3 bases at V and 2 bases at J, with 9 bases between. CDR3 residues: CASSFRDFTDTQYF. CDR3 DNA: TGTGCCAGCAGCTTCCGGGACTTCACAGATACGCAGTATTTT.

This clonotype was seen many times. CDR3 loop: CASRSGGTTNTGELFF. The CDR3 bases are TGTGCCAGCAGGTCGGGGGGGACCACGAACACCGGGGAGCTGTTTTTT. The gene calls are TRBV5-4 and TRBJ2-2; 8 positions match TRBD2. The J segment lost 0 bases and the V segment lost 5 bases, leaving 6 bases of the junction unmatched. The germline CDR1 and CDR2 sequences are SGHNT and YYREEE (reference sequence). The length of the CDR3 is 16 residues.

At least ten counts were recorded for this clonotype. This sequence joins TRBV7-8 and TRBJ1-5, with 8 bases lining up with TRBD1. V lost 6 bases, J lost 5 bases, and 6 bases stayed unmatched. The germline gives CDR1 SGHVS, CDR2 FQNEAQ. The CDR3 runs 14 residues. As DNA, the CDR3 is TGTGCCAGCAGTCCCGACAGGGGCGATCAGCCCCAGCATTTT. The encoded protein is CASSPDRGDQPQHF.

This clonotype was detected many times. The V and J genes are TRBV7-8 and TRBJ2-3, with unresolved D. Germline CDR1 and CDR2: SGHVS and FQNEAQ. Between the trimmed V and J ends, which lost 2 bases and 3 bases, there was a span of 9 bases. The CDR3 covers 14 residues. The CDR3 loop reads CASSLLGSTDTQYF. In DNA, the CDR3 is TGTGCCAGCAGCTTACTCGGGTCAACAGATACGCAGTATTTT.

V usage is TRBV4-2 and J usage is TRBJ2-1, with D perhaps assigned TRBD1 or TRBD2 (5 bases each). Germline V gene sequence: CDR1 LGHNA, CDR2 YNFKEQ. The CDR3 sequence is 18 residues long. Trimming cost V 0 bases and J 0 bases, with 15 bases left between them. The DNA for the CDR3 is TGTGCCAGCAGCCAAGATAACCGGGACCACAGCTCCTACAATGAGCAGTTCTTC. This gives the protein CASSQDNRDHSSYNEQFF.

The chain uses TRBV11-2 and TRBJ2-3; TRBD2 aligns across 10 bases. Unmatched junction bases numbered 5, after V lost 2 bases and J lost 6 bases. Germline V gene lookup returns CDR1 SGHAT and CDR2 FQNNGV. The CDR3 has 15 amino acids. The CDR3 reads CASSLIAGGGDTQYF. In DNA, the CDR3 is TGTGCCAGCAGCTTAATAGCGGGAGGTGGGGATACGCAGTATTTT.

This clonotype came up many times. The rearrangement links TRBV20-1 to TRBJ1-1; 7 bases are shared with TRBD1. The CDR3 extends over 13 amino acids. The J segment lost 5 bases and the V segment lost 6 bases, leaving 9 bases of the junction unmatched. Germline assignment: CDR1 DFQATT and CDR2 SNEGSKA (reference sequence). CDR3 sequence: CSAPGRGRTEAFF. CDR3 in DNA: TGCAGTGCCCCGGGCAGGGGGAGGACTGAAGCTTTCTTT.